This TCR beta chain was obtained from a study of OX40 agonist ivuxolimab in advanced cancers. Whole-study context: Ivuxolimab was administered intravenously to patients at 0.01 to 10 mg/kg every 2 weeks. Study findings and constraints: Not determined was the antigen specificity of the expanded peripheral T cells. With doses of 0.1 to 3.0 mg/kg, CD4+ and CD8+ blood T cells had undergone clonal expansion by week 6.

The CDR3 has 13 amino acids. The germline gives CDR1 SQVTM, CDR2 ANQGSEA. Trimming shortened V by 5 bases and J by 7 bases, and 15 bases separated the two germline ends. Here immunoSEQ multiplex PCR was the method, and the copy in TCRdb shows in-frame clones only, minus some. This sample carries around 53,000 clones, roughly 83% of them seen once, and the ten largest clones take about 13%. This clone has only one observation. What it binds is not known. This sequence joins TRBV29-1 and TRBJ2-1; D gene uncertain. The material was CD4+ or CD8+ T cells sorted from blood, obtained in a trial of the OX40 agonist ivuxolimab. This clonotype was sampled from an adult with an advanced solid tumor such as melanoma, head and neck, liver or kidney cancer. CDR3 DNA: TGCAGCGTTAGCCGGACGCAACTTAATGAGCAGTTCTTC. Translating it yields CSVSRTQLNEQFF.